This T cell receptor (beta chain) was sequenced in a study of vaccination effects on CD4 cells after COVID-19. Study context: All participants had two doses of either the BNT162b2 or mRNA-1273 vaccine. Overall study findings and caveats: Nearly all vaccine-induced clones in healthy recipients recognized only SARS-CoV-2. Marked clonal contraction was seen in infection- and vaccine-induced clones late after vaccination.

Only in-frame clones appear in the TCRdb table, and some are missing; sequencing was by immunoSEQ multiplex PCR. The sample holds about 24,000 clones, over 55% seen once. Looked up from germline, CDR1 is SGHRS and CDR2 is YFSETQ. Between the trimmed V and J ends, which lost 3 bases and 6 bases, there was a span of 10 bases. The CDR3 sequence is 13 residues long. Note on this clone: The target antigen is unknown.

Viral peptide pool expansion of antigen-specific CD4+ T cells preceded sequencing in the ViraFEST assay. Culturing for more than eight days preceded CD4+ T cell isolation. No vaccinee had earlier SARS-CoV-2 infection, and nucleocapsid antibodies were negative. Half-medium exchanges with IL-2 medium took place on days 3 and 7. Specimen: CD4+ T cells from PBMCs cultured with HCoV-OC43 spike peptides, collected before COVID-19 vaccination. Documented subset: HCoV-OC43 spike overlapping peptide pool stimulation. The source is a human donor who received a COVID-19 vaccine. J is TRBJ2-4 and V is TRBV5-1; TRBD1 is a possible D gene (6 bases). Here the CDR3 DNA reads TGCGCCAGCAGCTCGACAGGACTAAACATTCAGTACTTC. Translated, it gives CASSSTGLNIQYF.